The TCR beta chain under discussion was sequenced for a study of identical twins. CDR3 size: 14 residues. Germline lookup yields CDR1 LGHNT and CDR2 FRNRAP. V shed 5 bases and J 7 bases; nucleotides not matched to a gene: 6. This clonotype has a handful of counts. Each CDR3 protein is one row after TCRdb ran MiXCR on the 5' RACE reads. Of 250,000 or so distinct CDR3 sequences in the sample, around 8.3% were seen once. The same specimen was also included in a second study, on yellow fever vaccine responses in identical twins.

The chain links TRBV12-5 to TRBJ2-1; 9 nucleotides line up with TRBD2. The TCR comes from a young woman in good health. Sample: CD8+ T cells sorted from blood. The CDR3 sequence is CASGPGLAGNEQFF. The CDR3 nucleotides are TGTGCTAGTGGTCCGGGACTAGCAGGTAATGAGCAGTTCTTC.